This passage covers 15 T cell receptor beta chains from one sample sequenced in a study of human T cells and chemical hapten exposure. TCRdb fed the RACE reads into MiXCR, producing one record per CDR3 protein. The sample contains some 89,000 distinct CDR3 sequences, about 9.4% of which appear only once. Time point: patch test 2, 6 weeks after DPC sensitization. Noted treatment: therapeutic diphenylcyclopropenone sensitization with weekly scalp DPC. This material consisted of whole blood, taken in connection with sensitization to the hapten diphenylcyclopropenone (DPC). These TCRs come from a woman under 40 with alopecia areata. Some clones in this sample may be carry-over from other donors' samples.

There are many counts of this clonotype. The V and J genes are TRBV2 and TRBJ2-6; TRBD1 agrees at 9 bases. CDR1 and CDR2 (germline): SNHLY, FYNNEI. Trimming took 9 bases from V and 4 from J; bases not matched to a gene: 7. The CDR3 is 15 residues long. CDR3 loop: CARGTGNSGANVLTF. The DNA of the CDR3 is TGTGCCAGGGGGACAGGGAACTCCGGGGCCAACGTCCTGACTTTC.

This clonotype was recorded a few times. The chain is built from TRBV20-1 and TRBJ1-1, with D possibly being TRBD1 (5 bases). The CDR3 is made up of 13 amino acids. Germline assignment: CDR1 DFQATT and CDR2 SNEGSKA (reference sequence). The V and J ends lost 6 bases and 0 bases respectively, with 11 bases between them. The CDR3 DNA follows: TGCAGTGCAAGACAGAGCATGAACACTGAAGCTTTCTTT. It yields the protein CSARQSMNTEAFF.

This sequence joins TRBV5-1 and TRBJ2-1, with no clear D. V lost 0 bases and J lost 6, with 4 bases in between. Germline CDR1 and CDR2: SGHRS and YFSETQ. CDR3 length: 12 residues. Written as DNA, the CDR3 is TGCGCCAGCAGCTTGGCTTTCAATGAGCAGTTCTTC. Residues: CASSLAFNEQFF.

This clonotype was counted ten times or more. This chain joins TRBV15 and TRBJ1-1; the D gene is possibly TRBD1 (5 bases). The CDR3 loop spans 15 amino acids. V lost 5 bases and J 10 bases, leaving 23 bases between the germline ends. Per the germline V gene, CDR1 is LNHNV and CDR2 is YYDKDF (reference sequence). CDR3 bases: TGTGCCACCAGCCCCCGACGGGCAGGGACGAGCGGAGCTTTCTTT. Protein product: CATSPRRAGTSGAFF.

A few counts support this clonotype. V usage is TRBV5-1 and J usage is TRBJ2-7; D may be TRBD1 (6 bases). Germline assignment: CDR1 SGHRS and CDR2 YFSETQ. The CDR3 has 14 residues. The ends were cut back, 0 bases at V and 7 bases at J, with 14 bases in the middle. CDR3 nucleotides: TGCGCCAGCAGCTTGGACCCAGGGGCGGGTGAGCAGTACTTC. It yields the protein CASSLDPGAGEQYF.

This clonotype was counted many times. The gene calls are TRBV11-2 and TRBJ1-1; no firm D call. The CDR3 spans 13 residues. Germline V gene lookup returns CDR1 SGHAT and CDR2 FQNNGV. Trimming took off 3 bases at V and 4 bases at J, with 9 bases between the two ends. CDR3: CASSFNGGTEAFF. DNA of the CDR3: TGTGCCAGCAGCTTTAATGGTGGCACTGAAGCTTTCTTT.

V gene TRBV19 combines with J gene TRBJ1-2, with TRBD1 matching 7 bases. This CDR3 comprises 14 residues. Trimming cost V 7 bases and J 9 bases; bases outside gene matches: 14. CDR1 and CDR2 (germline): LNHDA, SQIVND (reference sequence). Here the CDR3 reads CASTSTWDSPSYTF. For the CDR3, the DNA is TGTGCCAGTACCTCGACGTGGGACAGTCCGAGCTACACCTTC.

This clonotype appeared a few times. Germline and junction disagree at one end, which may indicate a read error. This chain joins TRBV20-1 and TRBJ2-2; the D gene is possibly TRBD2 (5 bases). CDR1 DFQATT and CDR2 SNEGSKA come from the germline V gene (reference sequence). The CDR3 is made up of 11 amino acids. CDR3 DNA: TGCAGTGCTAGAGAACGCCGGGGAGTTATTTTT. Its translation: CSARERRGVIF.

This clonotype has a count of ten or more. The chain links TRBV9 to TRBJ2-3; 7 bases match TRBD2. With V trimmed by 3 bases and J by 2 bases, 6 bases remained unmatched. The CDR3 is made up of 15 amino acids. The V gene's germline CDR1 is SGDLS and CDR2 YYNGEE. CDR3 DNA: TGTGCCAGCAGCGCAGGACTAGAGCCCACAGATACGCAGTATTTT. Protein product: CASSAGLEPTDTQYF.

This clonotype came up a few times. This chain joins TRBV20-1 and TRBJ2-1; D is uncertain. The CDR3 runs to 15 residues. Per germline, CDR1 DFQATT and CDR2 SNEGSKA (reference sequence). Trimming removed 1 base from V and 0 bases from J, with 10 bases in between. The CDR3 loop is CSARVQRSSYNEQFF. The CDR3 DNA is TGCAGTGCTAGAGTCCAGCGTTCCTCCTACAATGAGCAGTTCTTC.

J is TRBJ2-4 and V is TRBV5-1; TRBD2 matches at 14 bases. The V segment lost 4 bases and the J segment 3 bases; nucleotides outside the gene matches: 6. CDR3 length: 17 amino acids. The V gene's germline CDR1 is SGHRS and CDR2 YFSETQ. The CDR3 spells CASSPGLAGEVKNIQYF. CDR3 DNA sequence: TGCGCCAGCAGCCCGGGACTAGCGGGAGAAGTCAAAAACATTCAGTACTTC.

This clonotype has at least ten counts. The chain links TRBV29-1 to TRBJ2-7, with D perhaps matching TRBD1 (5 bases). V lost 7 bases, J lost 2 bases, and 9 bases lay in between. Germline lookup yields CDR1 SQVTM and CDR2 ANQGSEA. The CDR3 runs to 11 residues. Here the CDR3 DNA reads TGCAGCGCCGAGGACACCTACGAGCAGTACTTC. This sequence encodes CSAEDTYEQYF.

The sample holds many counts of this clonotype. V is TRBV4-2 and J is TRBJ1-2, with D possibly matching TRBD1 (5 bases). The germline CDR1 and CDR2 sequences are LGHNA and YNFKEQ. Trimming stripped 3 bases from V and 0 bases from J, with 8 bases between. The CDR3 covers 14 residues. The CDR3 DNA is TGTGCCAGCAGCCAGTGGGGCTCTAACTATGGCTACACCTTC. Its translation: CASSQWGSNYGYTF.

The sample holds a few counts of this clonotype. The rearrangement uses TRBV7-2 and TRBJ2-1, with TRBD2 matching 14 bases. V shed 3 bases and J 6 bases; nucleotides not matched to a gene: 7. This CDR3 is built from 17 residues. Germline values: CDR1 SGHTA, CDR2 FQGNSA. CDR3 nucleotide sequence: TGTGCCAGCAGCTTGACTAGCGGGAGGGCCCTCATCAATGAGCAGTTCTTC. Encoded protein: CASSLTSGRALINEQFF.

CDR3 nucleotide sequence: TGCGCCAGCAGCCCAGCCACAACTAATGAAAAACTGTTTTTT. Amino acids: CASSPATTNEKLFF. This sequence joins TRBV5-1 and TRBJ1-4; unclear D gene. V was pared by 4 bases and J by 0 bases, with 7 bases between. CDR3 length: 14 residues. The germline gives CDR1 SGHRS, CDR2 YFSETQ.